This T cell receptor (beta chain) was sequenced in a study of blood T cell repertoires in COVID-19. Study-level background: T cells, B-cell-depleted T cells, or PBMCs supplied cDNA or gDNA.

Trimming shortened V by 8 bases and J by 0 bases, and 23 bases separated the two germline ends. The CDR3 contains 18 residues. Germline V gene sequence: CDR1 LNHDA, CDR2 SQIVND (reference sequence). Per the original data handling: Quantification of nucleated cells was approximated via reference gene primer amplification. Measured with immunoSEQ multiplex PCR; TCRdb has only the in-frame clones, and not every one. D and trimming come from the DNA, and the V and J calls and clone size come from that table. Here the sample spans fewer than 150,000 clones, around 87% being singletons. Material for sequencing was peripheral blood. The J gene is TRBJ2-4, the V gene TRBV19; a weak D match, TRBD2 (6 bases). This TCR derives from a woman in her forties or fifties who had recovered from COVID-19. Written as DNA, the CDR3 is TGTGCCAGTGGAAGCGGGTCGCCTAGGGGCCTAGCCAAAAACATTCAGTACTTC. The encoded protein is CASGSGSPRGLAKNIQYF.